The 32 T cell receptor beta chains in this list originate from one sample, sequenced in a study of blood T cell repertoires in COVID-19. TCRdb keeps only in-frame clones here, not all; method: immunoSEQ multiplex PCR. The sample consists of 300,000 to 350,000 clones, approximately 91% of them appearing once. Material: peripheral blood. These receptor sequences come from a woman in her seventies with COVID-19, enrolled during active disease.

The CDR3 loop reads CASSLPSGGAVTDTQYF. In DNA form, the CDR3 reads TGTGCCAGCAGTCTCCCTAGCGGGGGGGCTGTCACAGATACGCAGTATTTT. This rearrangement joins TRBV5-4 to TRBJ2-3, with 12 bases fitting TRBD2. Germline V gene lookup returns CDR1 SGHNT and CDR2 YYREEE (reference sequence). Trimming removed 5 bases from V and 2 bases from J; junction bases left unmatched: 9. The CDR3 totals 17 residues.

This clone was seen more than once but under ten times. The V call is TRBV7-9, the J call TRBJ2-1; 7 bases agree with TRBD1. Trimming cost V 3 bases and J 0 bases; bases outside gene matches: 5. This CDR3 comprises 16 residues. Germline V gives CDR1 SEHNR, CDR2 FQNEAQ (reference sequence). This CDR3 is CASSFVQGSSYNEQFF. The CDR3 coding sequence is TGTGCCAGCAGCTTCGTACAGGGGAGCTCCTACAATGAGCAGTTCTTC.

This rearrangement joins TRBV5-6 to TRBJ2-2; perhaps TRBD1 as D (6 bases). From germline, CDR1 is SGHDT and CDR2 YYEEEE. Between the trimmed V and J ends, which lost 4 bases and 2 bases, there was a span of 12 bases. The CDR3 sequence is 15 residues long. The CDR3 nucleotides are TGTGCCAGCAGCCCCCCGGGACACAACACCGGGGAGCTGTTTTTT. This sequence encodes CASSPPGHNTGELFF.

The chain couples TRBV3-1 (or the pseudogene TRBV3-2) to TRBJ1-6; 8 bases are a match to TRBD1. The CDR3 is 15 residues long. CDR1 LGHDT and CDR2 YNNKEL come from the germline V gene (reference sequence). J was trimmed by 8 bases and V by 4 bases; bases with no gene match: 7. The CDR3 coding sequence is TGTGCCAGCAGCCCCCAGGACAGGGATTATTCACCCCTCCACTTT. Its translation is CASSPQDRDYSPLHF.

This clone appeared a single time. This chain uses TRBV6-1 with TRBJ1-2; 7 nucleotides align to TRBD1. CDR3 length: 15 residues. The germline CDR1 and CDR2 sequences are MNHNS and SASEGT. With V trimmed by 2 bases and J by 5 bases, 8 bases remained unmatched. The CDR3 nucleotides are TGTGCCAGCAGTGAATTGGGGACAGCTCGTTATGGCTACACCTTC. Its protein is CASSELGTARYGYTF.

The chain couples TRBV27 to TRBJ1-2; D is ambiguous. In germline, CDR1 is MNHEY, CDR2 SMNVEV (reference sequence). CDR3 size: 12 residues. The V gene lost 6 bases and the J gene lost 5 bases, with 10 bases spanning the gap. The CDR3 loop reads CASRGGGYGYTF. In nucleotides, the CDR3 is TGTGCCAGCAGGGGAGGTGGATATGGCTACACCTTC.

The rearrangement links TRBV6-2 or TRBV6-3 to TRBJ1-6; D gene ambiguous. This CDR3 has 15 amino acids. With 4 bases removed from V and 7 bases from J, the gap between germline ends came to 14 bases. CDR1 MNHEY and CDR2 SVGEGT come from the germline V gene. CDR3 amino acids: CASSWPRVRNSPLHF. CDR3 in DNA: TGTGCCAGCAGTTGGCCGAGGGTGCGAAATTCACCCCTCCACTTT.

The V gene is TRBV29-1, the J gene TRBJ1-1, with D tentatively TRBD1 (6 bases). Germline-derived CDR1 and CDR2 are SQVTM and ANQGSEA. This CDR3 comprises 13 residues. Trimming pared 6 bases from V and 1 base from J, leaving 12 bases between. This CDR3 is CSVRRDTNTEAFF. The CDR3 DNA reads as TGCAGCGTGCGCCGGGACACGAACACTGAAGCTTTCTTT.

In its sample, this clone was seen once. Other DNA sequences within the sample encode an identical CDR3. V is TRBV19 and J is TRBJ1-5; D call uncertain. This CDR3 contains 14 residues. The V and J ends lost 3 bases and 4 bases respectively, with 10 bases between them. Per the germline V gene, CDR1 is LNHDA and CDR2 is SQIVND (reference sequence). In DNA form, the CDR3 reads TGTGCCAGTAGTATGACTGGGAGTAATCAGCCCCAGCATTTT. Translation gives CASSMTGSNQPQHF.

This chain connects TRBV30 to TRBJ1-1; TRBD1 is a possible D gene (6 bases). CDR1 and CDR2 (germline): GTSNPN, SVGIG (reference sequence). V dropped 2 bases and J dropped 1 base, with 17 bases sitting between them. The CDR3 is 16 residues long. The CDR3 DNA reads TGTGCCTGGAGTCCCACCCGGACAGTTGGGAACACTGAAGCTTTCTTT. Protein product: CAWSPTRTVGNTEAFF.

The chain joins TRBV2 to TRBJ1-2, with no clear D. The CDR3 consists of 13 residues. CDR1 and CDR2 (germline): SNHLY, FYNNEI. Trimming removed 6 bases from V and 3 bases from J, with 11 bases in between. The CDR3, as DNA: TGTGCCAGCAGAGAGGGAAGGGACTATGGCTACACCTTC. It codes for CASREGRDYGYTF.

The chain joins TRBV3-1 (or the pseudogene TRBV3-2) to TRBJ1-1; TRBD1 agrees at 7 bases. Germline V lookup: CDR1 LGHDT, CDR2 YNNKEL (reference sequence). J was trimmed by 0 bases and V by 1 base; bases with no gene match: 8. The CDR3 runs to 17 residues. CDR3 protein: CASSQGELTGMNTEAFF. The CDR3 DNA follows: TGTGCCAGCAGCCAAGGAGAGCTGACAGGGATGAACACTGAAGCTTTCTTT.

This clone was detected only once. This sequence joins TRBV27 and TRBJ1-4; perhaps TRBD1 as D (5 bases). CDR1 MNHEY and CDR2 SMNVEV come from the germline V gene (reference sequence). The V gene lost 4 bases and the J gene lost 5 bases, with 8 bases spanning the gap. This CDR3 is 13 amino acids long. The CDR3 DNA reads as TGTGCCAGCAGTTGGCAGGGAAATGAAAAACTGTTTTTT. It codes for CASSWQGNEKLFF.

The chain carries TRBV10-1 and TRBJ2-3; D unclear. From germline, CDR1 is WNHNN and CDR2 SYGVQD (reference sequence). V shed 2 bases and J shed 0 bases, with 9 bases lying between them. This CDR3 contains 15 residues. The chain's CDR3 is CASSEHSSSTDTQYF. The DNA of the CDR3 is TGCGCCAGCAGTGAGCACAGTTCTAGCACAGATACGCAGTATTTT.

A remark on this clone: In the same sample, other DNA sequences code for this CDR3. The V and J genes are TRBV27 and TRBJ1-2; the D is unclear. CDR1 and CDR2 (germline): MNHEY, SMNVEV (reference sequence). The CDR3 length is 13 residues. Trimming left V 2 bases short and J 4 bases short, with 8 bases between. The CDR3 DNA sequence: TGTGCCAGCAGTTTACGACAAGGCTATGGCTACACCTTC. It translates to CASSLRQGYGYTF.

The CDR3 spells CASSPRGGRGNYGYTF. CDR3 coding DNA: TGTGCCAGCAGCCCGCGAGGGGGCAGGGGGAACTATGGCTACACCTTC. V is TRBV9 and J is TRBJ1-2; TRBD1 matches 7 bases. V shed 4 bases, J shed 2 bases, and the junction held 11 bases outside the gene matches. Germline CDR1 SGDLS, CDR2 YYNGEE. The CDR3 extends over 16 amino acids.

In its sample, this clone was seen once. The CDR3 DNA follows: TGTGCCAGCAGCGTAGAAACAGGGGGGAACTATGGCTACACCTTC. Its protein product is CASSVETGGNYGYTF. This chain connects TRBV9 to TRBJ1-2; TRBD1 matches at 8 bases. V was clipped by 0 bases and J by 2 bases; unmatched bases: 3. The germline V gene has CDR1 SGDLS and CDR2 YYNGEE. This CDR3 is built from 15 residues.

The V and J genes are TRBV24-1 and TRBJ2-2; D uncertain. Trimming stripped 1 base from V and 7 bases from J, with 12 bases between. From germline, CDR1 is KGHDR and CDR2 SFDVKD. The CDR3 covers 15 residues. The CDR3: CATSDFVSLNGELFF. The DNA for the CDR3 is TGTGCCACCAGTGATTTCGTCAGTCTTAACGGGGAGCTGTTTTTT.

CDR3 nucleotide sequence: TGTGCCAGCAGCGGGACAGGGGGGGGTGAAGCTTTCTTT. It encodes CASSGTGGGEAFF. This chain links TRBV6-6 with TRBJ1-1; 11 bases map to TRBD1. Germline loops: CDR1 MNHNY, CDR2 SVGAGI (reference sequence). CDR3 length: 13 amino acids. J gave up 7 bases and V 6 bases, and 4 bases lay outside the gene matches.

The V gene is TRBV9, the J gene TRBJ2-3, with TRBD2 matching 8 bases. The junction had 1 base not matched to a gene; V was cut back by 2 bases and J by 2 bases. This CDR3 is built from 14 residues. CDR1 SGDLS and CDR2 YYNGEE come from the germline V gene. In nucleotides, the CDR3 is TGTGCCAGCAGCGTGCGGGGGGTCACAGATACGCAGTATTTT. Its translation: CASSVRGVTDTQYF. Supplemented by reference TRBV9 and TRBJ2-3, the full variable domain reads DSGVTQTPKHLITATGQRVTLRCSPRSGDLSVYWYQQSLDQGLQFLIQYYNGEERAKGNILERFSAQQFPDLHSELNLSSLELGDSALYFCASSVRGVTDTQYFGPGTRLTVL.

The gene calls are TRBV7-3 and TRBJ2-1; 8 bases line up with TRBD2. The CDR3 consists of 13 residues. The V segment lost 11 bases and the J segment 0 bases; nucleotides outside the gene matches: 3. The germline CDR1 and CDR2 sequences are SGHTA and FQGTGA. CDR3 sequence reads: CARREGSYNEQFF. The CDR3 nucleotides are TGTGCCCGACGGGAGGGCTCCTACAATGAGCAGTTCTTC.

The CDR3: CASSLAFVGTALSYEQYF. Written as DNA, the CDR3 is TGCGCCAGCAGCTTGGCCTTCGTAGGGACAGCCTTGTCCTACGAGCAGTACTTC. The chain has TRBV5-1 and TRBJ2-7; TRBD1 matches at 7 bases. V was pared by 0 bases and J by 1 base, with 13 bases of the junction left unmatched. The germline gives CDR1 SGHRS, CDR2 YFSETQ. CDR3 length equals 18 residues.

This clone has a single count. V is TRBV24-1 and J is TRBJ2-2, with TRBD2 matching 14 bases. V gave up 3 bases and J gave up 6 bases; unmatched junction bases: 8. Germline V gene data show CDR1 as KGHDR and CDR2 as SFDVKD. CDR3 length: 18 amino acids. The DNA of the CDR3 is TGTGCCACCAGTGATCCTAGCCCGACTAGCGGGGGGGCCGGGGAGCTGTTTTTT. Protein product: CATSDPSPTSGGAGELFF.

This clone qualifies as large (0.1 to 1%). The rearrangement joins TRBV3-1 (or the pseudogene TRBV3-2) to TRBJ2-7; the D gene is possibly TRBD2 (5 bases). The CDR3 runs 13 residues. The germline V gene encodes CDR1 LGHDT and CDR2 YNNKEL (reference sequence). V was trimmed by 4 bases and J by 0 bases, leaving 7 bases between them. CDR3 residues: CASSRRGSYEQYF. CDR3 nucleotide sequence: TGTGCCAGCAGCCGCCGGGGCTCCTACGAGCAGTACTTC.

The chain couples TRBV20-1 to TRBJ2-7; the match to TRBD2 covers 9 bases. Germline-derived CDR1 and CDR2 are DFQATT and SNEGSKA (reference sequence). V lost 6 bases to trimming and J lost 4 bases; unmatched junction nucleotides: 7. The CDR3 consists of 13 residues. The CDR3 region has the DNA TGCAGTGCCAGTGGCAGCGGGGGGTACGAGCAGTACTTC. Translation: CSASGSGGYEQYF.

The chain carries TRBV9 and TRBJ2-7; possible D gene TRBD2, 6 bases. The V end was cut by 0 bases, the J end by 5 bases, with 21 bases between. CDR1 and CDR2 from the germline V gene are SGDLS and YYNGEE. The CDR3 is made up of 17 amino acids. DNA for the CDR3: TGTGCCAGCAGCGTAGGGGGCTGGAGGGCAGGGAACAACGAGCAGTACTTC. It translates to CASSVGGWRAGNNEQYF.

The rearrangement links TRBV12-5 to TRBJ2-1, with 8 bases aligning to TRBD2. Germline CDR1 LGHNT, CDR2 FRNRAP. CDR3 size: 17 residues. Trimming cost V 1 base and J 10 bases; bases outside gene matches: 15. The CDR3 DNA sequence: TGTGCTAGTGGTTTGGCCCCCTTACTAGCGGCCGAGAGGGAGCAGTTCTTC. Translation: CASGLAPLLAAEREQFF.

This clone was recorded only once. The chain combines TRBV7-3 with TRBJ2-5; D perhaps matches TRBD1 (5 bases). The CDR3 spans 12 residues. CDR1 is SGHTA and CDR2 is FQGTGA in the germline V gene. The ends were cut back, 5 bases at V and 5 bases at J, with 9 bases in the middle. This CDR3 is CASSQGDETQYF. The CDR3 DNA follows: TGTGCCAGCAGCCAAGGGGATGAGACCCAGTACTTC.

Comments on this clone: The identical CDR3 is also encoded by other nucleotide sequences in the sample. The chain carries TRBV12-3 or TRBV12-4 and TRBJ1-1, with 7 bases identical to TRBD1. The V and J ends lost 2 bases and 5 bases, in that order; junction bases with no gene match: 2. The CDR3 has 13 residues. CDR3 nucleotides: TGTGCCAGCAGTTTACAGGGGGGAACTGAAGCTTTCTTT. This sequence encodes CASSLQGGTEAFF.

The chain couples TRBV6-5 to TRBJ2-5; 10 nucleotides agree with TRBD2. V dropped 1 base and J dropped 5; count of bases not matched to a gene: 7. Germline V gene lookup returns CDR1 MNHEY and CDR2 SVGAGI. This CDR3 spans 16 amino acids. CDR3 in amino acids: CASSYFIAGGGETQYF. In nucleotides, the CDR3 is TGTGCCAGCAGTTACTTCATAGCGGGGGGAGGGGAGACCCAGTACTTC.

This clone has only one observation. CDR3 coding DNA: TGTGCCAGCAGCGTAGGACGGGGGGGCTTGCGGGAGACCCAGTACTTC. This sequence encodes CASSVGRGGLRETQYF. The chain links TRBV9 to TRBJ2-5; 8 nucleotides line up with TRBD2. Germline V gives CDR1 SGDLS, CDR2 YYNGEE. V gave up 0 bases and J gave up 5 bases; unmatched junction bases: 9. This CDR3 comprises 16 residues. The full variable domain, with the rest looked up from reference TRBV9 and TRBJ2-5, is DSGVTQTPKHLITATGQRVTLRCSPRSGDLSVYWYQQSLDQGLQFLIQYYNGEERAKGNILERFSAQQFPDLHSELNLSSLELGDSALYFCASSVGRGGLRETQYFGPGTRLLVL.

The chain links TRBV24-1 to TRBJ1-1, with 9 bases that match TRBD1. The trim removed 3 bases at V and 1 base at J, leaving 11 bases unmatched. The germline V gene encodes CDR1 KGHDR and CDR2 SFDVKD. The CDR3 consists of 18 residues. CDR3 coding DNA: TGTGCCACCAGTGATACCCCCGGGACAGGGATTAGGAACACTGAAGCTTTCTTT. The encoded protein is CATSDTPGTGIRNTEAFF.